Presented here are 30 T cell receptor beta chains from one specimen sequenced in a study of regulatory T cells in long-lasting Graves disease. Through Arm-PCR of CDR3 regions and iRepertoire HTBI primers, TCR beta libraries were built. TCRdb reanalysed the multiplex PCR reads using MiXCR and keeps one entry per CDR3 protein. Found here are 360,000 or so distinct CDR3 sequences, 15% to 20% of them singletons; the top ten hold about 19%. Time point given: newly diagnosed GD, antithyroid drugs for less than 3 months. PBMCs provided the RNA from which the TCR library was made. These data were also filed under a second study, of T cells in Graves' hyperthyroidism and ophthalmopathy.

Sample: peripheral blood mononuclear cells (PBMCs), taken at new diagnosis, from a patient treated with antithyroid drugs. The receptors shown here come from a woman between 18 and 29 years old with Graves disease.

This clonotype was found many times. This chain joins TRBV19 and TRBJ2-7; 8 bases are a match to TRBD1. CDR3 size: 13 residues. With 5 bases clipped from V and 3 bases from J, the junction kept 3 bases outside the gene matches. Germline V CDR1 and CDR2: LNHDA, SQIVND (reference sequence). The CDR3 nucleotides read TGTGCCAGTAGTCCAGGGGGCCTCTACGAGCAGTACTTC. This gives the protein CASSPGGLYEQYF.

The V call is TRBV6-2 or TRBV6-3, the J call TRBJ1-5; D gene ambiguous. CDR3 length: 16 amino acids. The germline gives CDR1 MNHEY, CDR2 SVGEGT. The ends were cut back, 0 bases at V and 1 base at J, with 10 bases in the middle. This chain's CDR3 is CASSYSPQNSNQPQHF. The CDR3 DNA reads TGTGCCAGCAGTTACTCCCCACAGAACAGCAATCAGCCCCAGCATTTT.

This clonotype showed up many times. The J gene is TRBJ2-2, the V gene TRBV3-1; possible D gene TRBD2, 6 bases. The germline V gene has CDR1 LGHDT and CDR2 YNNKEL (reference sequence). CDR3 length equals 16 residues. Trimming left V 2 bases short and J 4 bases short, with 14 bases between. The chain's CDR3 is CASSQLHSGSTGELFF. For the CDR3, the DNA is TGTGCCAGCAGCCAATTACATAGCGGTAGCACCGGGGAGCTGTTTTTT.

Many counts were recorded for this clonotype. The J gene is TRBJ1-5, the V gene TRBV7-8; no reliable D call. Germline lookup yields CDR1 SGHVS and CDR2 FQNEAQ. The germline V and J ends were trimmed by 1 base and 8 bases, with 12 bases remaining between them. The CDR3 loop spans 14 amino acids. CDR3 in amino acids: CASSLVASREPQHF. The CDR3 DNA reads TGTGCCAGCAGCTTAGTTGCCTCGAGGGAGCCCCAGCATTTT.

This clonotype was picked up one time. V usage is TRBV20-1 and J usage is TRBJ2-5, with 14 positions matching TRBD2. Germline values: CDR1 DFQATT, CDR2 SNEGSKA (reference sequence). CDR3 size: 13 residues. With 6 bases clipped from V and 5 bases from J, the junction kept 2 bases outside the gene matches. As DNA, the CDR3 is TGCAGTGCCTGGACTAGCGGGGGGGAGACCCAGTACTTC. Protein sequence: CSAWTSGGETQYF.

As for this clonotype: This likely reflects a read error, since a far larger clone is one base away. The V and J genes are TRBV2 and TRBJ2-7; 8 nucleotides align to TRBD2. V was pared by 2 bases and J by 7 bases, with 7 bases of the junction left unmatched. Germline CDR1 and CDR2: SNHLY and FYNNEI. CDR3 length: 14 residues. The CDR3 coding sequence is TGTGCCAGCAGTGAAACGGGGGGGCTGGGGGAGCAGTACTTC. Residues: CASSETGGLGEQYF. Based on the CDR3 plus reference TRBV2 and TRBJ2-7, the full variable domain is EPEVTQTPSHQVTQMGQEVILRCVPISNHLYFYWYRQILGQKVEFLVSFYNNEISEKSEIFDDQFSVERPDGSNFTLKIRSTKLEDSAMYFCASSETGGLGEQYFGPGTRLTVT.

The genes are TRBV30 and TRBJ2-7; TRBD1 might be the D (6 bases). Germline V gives CDR1 GTSNPN, CDR2 SVGIG (reference sequence). The V end was cut by 4 bases, the J end by 4 bases, with 14 bases between. The CDR3 extends over 13 amino acids. The chain's CDR3 is CAWKGETNYEQYF. The DNA of the CDR3 is TGTGCCTGGAAGGGGGAAACCAATTACGAGCAGTACTTC. The whole variable domain, filled in from reference TRBV30 and TRBJ2-7, reads SQTIHQWPATLVQPVGSPLSLECTVEGTSNPNLYWYRQAAGRGLQLLFYSVGIGQISSEVPQNLSASRPQDRQFILSSKKLLLSDSGFYLCAWKGETNYEQYFGPGTRLTVT.

This rearrangement joins TRBV11-2 to TRBJ2-2; D call uncertain. This CDR3 region has 16 residues. Germline CDR1 is SGHAT and CDR2 is FQNNGV. The V end was cut by 2 bases, the J end by 1 base, with 11 bases between. The CDR3 bases are TGTGCCAGCAGCTTACGCCGAGCAGTGAACACCGGGGAGCTGTTTTTT. Translation gives CASSLRRAVNTGELFF.

The chain uses TRBV5-1 and TRBJ1-3; a possible D gene is TRBD1 (5 bases). With 0 bases removed from V and 0 bases from J, the gap between germline ends came to 13 bases. CDR3 length equals 17 residues. Germline V CDR1 and CDR2: SGHRS, YFSETQ. The CDR3 sequence is CASSLASGLHSGNTIYF. CDR3 coding DNA: TGCGCCAGCAGCTTGGCGTCAGGGCTCCACTCTGGAAACACCATATATTTT.

This clonotype has just a few counts. The chain carries TRBV10-3 and TRBJ1-6; no firm D call. Trimming stripped 7 bases from V and 6 bases from J, with 10 bases between. Germline V gives CDR1 ENHRY, CDR2 SYGVKD. This CDR3 region has 13 residues. Here the CDR3 reads CAIKGNFNSPLHF. Written as DNA, the CDR3 is TGTGCCATCAAGGGAAACTTTAATTCACCCCTCCACTTT.

The chain combines TRBV12-3 or TRBV12-4 with TRBJ1-4, with 9 positions matching TRBD1. The ends lost 6 bases at V and 8 bases at J; junction bases unmatched: 7. The length of the CDR3 is 14 residues. The CDR3 nucleotides read TGTGCCAGCAGGGCAACAGGGGGCGAGGAAAAACTGTTTTTT. It encodes CASRATGGEEKLFF.

This clonotype has more than one count but fewer than ten. The rearrangement links TRBV6-1 to TRBJ1-3; D gene uncertain. Trimming left V 6 bases short and J 3 bases short, with 15 bases between. Germline-derived CDR1 and CDR2 are MNHNS and SASEGT. The CDR3 is 15 residues long. For the CDR3, the DNA is TGTGCCAGCAGGGAAAGGCTTGGTGGTGGAAACACCATATATTTT. Its protein product is CASRERLGGGNTIYF.

This clonotype turned up a few times. This rearrangement joins TRBV10-3 to TRBJ2-2; 7 positions agree with TRBD1. Trimming at V came to 4 bases and at J to 4 bases, leaving 3 bases not matched to a gene. This CDR3 has 14 residues. Per the germline V gene, CDR1 is ENHRY and CDR2 is SYGVKD. CDR3: CAISGQGCTGELFF. Here the CDR3 DNA reads TGTGCCATCAGTGGACAGGGATGCACCGGGGAGCTGTTTTTT.

This clonotype was seen repeatedly, ten times or more. The gene calls are TRBV5-1 and TRBJ2-7, with 10 bases fitting TRBD1. Germline assignment: CDR1 SGHRS and CDR2 YFSETQ. V dropped 1 base and J dropped 3; count of bases not matched to a gene: 4. The CDR3 is made up of 15 amino acids. The CDR3 sequence is CASSLTTGGSYEQYF. In DNA form, the CDR3 reads TGCGCCAGCAGCTTGACGACAGGGGGCAGCTACGAGCAGTACTTC. Together with reference TRBV5-1 and TRBJ2-7, the CDR3 gives the full variable domain: KAGVTQTPRYLIKTRGQQVTLSCSPISGHRSVSWYQQTPGQGLQFLFEYFSETQRNKGNFPGRFSGRQFSNSRSEMNVSTLELGDSALYLCASSLTTGGSYEQYFGPGTRLTVT.

The chain couples TRBV10-3 to TRBJ1-1; D remains ambiguous. V dropped 6 bases and J dropped 3 bases, with 8 bases sitting between them. CDR1 is ENHRY and CDR2 is SYGVKD in the germline V gene. This CDR3 is built from 12 residues. CDR3 sequence (DNA): TGTGCCATCAGGAGTGAAGACACTGAAGCTTTCTTT. It codes for CAIRSEDTEAFF.

This clonotype was recorded once. The chain has TRBV3-1 and TRBJ2-7; 9 bases line up with TRBD1. J lost 6 bases, V lost 4 bases, and 7 bases had no gene match. Per germline, CDR1 LGHDT and CDR2 YNNKEL (reference sequence). The CDR3 extends over 14 amino acids. CDR3 bases: TGTGCCAGCAGCCCCCGGGACAGGGAGATCGAGCAGTACTTC. Translated, it gives CASSPRDREIEQYF.

A single count supports this clonotype. A much larger clone differs by one base, so this may be a read error. The rearrangement links TRBV6-1 to TRBJ2-7; 11 nucleotides agree with TRBD2. The CDR3 sequence is 16 residues long. Trimming at V came to 6 bases and at J to 7 bases, leaving 14 bases not matched to a gene. Germline V gives CDR1 MNHNS, CDR2 SASEGT. DNA of the CDR3: TGTGCCAGCAGCACGAAGACTAGCGGGGTTTACAATGAGCAGTACTTC. The encoded protein is CASSTKTSGVYNEQYF.

The chain carries TRBV11-2 and TRBJ2-7; 12 bases are a match to TRBD2. This CDR3 has 14 residues. The germline V gene encodes CDR1 SGHAT and CDR2 FQNNGV. The J segment lost 6 bases and the V segment lost 3 bases, leaving 3 bases of the junction unmatched. The CDR3 spells CASSLGLAGFEQYF. In DNA form, the CDR3 reads TGTGCCAGCAGCTTGGGACTAGCGGGTTTCGAGCAGTACTTC.

This clonotype was seen at least ten times. The chain couples TRBV15 to TRBJ1-2; 11 nucleotides agree with TRBD1. The CDR3 has 14 amino acids. V lost 5 bases and J lost 2; bases outside the gene matches: 1. Germline V gene lookup returns CDR1 LNHNV and CDR2 YYDKDF (reference sequence). This chain's CDR3 is CATSGDRGNYGYTF. The CDR3 DNA follows: TGTGCCACCAGCGGGGACAGGGGGAACTATGGCTACACCTTC.

This clonotype has at least ten counts. CDR3 sequence (DNA): TGCAGTGTGGGTTTACGAGGGGAAGATACGCAGTATTTT. It encodes CSVGLRGEDTQYF. V and J are TRBV20-1 and TRBJ2-3; D tentatively reads TRBD1 or TRBD2 (5 bases each). Germline V lookup: CDR1 DFQATT, CDR2 SNEGSKA (reference sequence). The V and J ends lost 7 bases and 5 bases respectively, with 16 bases between them. This CDR3 comprises 13 residues.

This clonotype was seen at least ten times. V gene TRBV3-1 combines with J gene TRBJ1-2, with D tentatively TRBD1 (5 bases). The V gene lost 6 bases and the J gene lost 5 bases, with 16 bases spanning the gap. Germline V lookup: CDR1 LGHDT, CDR2 YNNKEL (reference sequence). The CDR3 is 14 amino acids. DNA of the CDR3: TGTGCCAGCAGTCCGGGACCTTTTCGGTATGGCTACACCTTC. Its translation: CASSPGPFRYGYTF.

This clonotype was recorded many times. The chain has TRBV6-5 and TRBJ2-3; D possibly uses TRBD1 or TRBD2 (5 bases each). The V and J ends lost 0 bases and 2 bases respectively, with 12 bases between them. This CDR3 spans 16 amino acids. CDR1 MNHEY and CDR2 SVGAGI come from the germline V gene. This chain's CDR3 is CASSYSWGTSTDTQYF. The CDR3 nucleotides are TGTGCCAGCAGTTACTCGTGGGGGACCTCCACAGATACGCAGTATTTT.

The rearrangement links TRBV20-1 to TRBJ2-4, with 15 bases matching TRBD2. Trimming took 5 bases from V and 3 from J; bases not matched to a gene: 5. This CDR3 is built from 16 residues. CDR1 DFQATT and CDR2 SNEGSKA come from the germline V gene (reference sequence). This CDR3 reads CSAGGLAGGGKNIQYF. Written as DNA, the CDR3 is TGCAGTGCTGGGGGACTAGCGGGAGGAGGCAAAAACATTCAGTACTTC.

This clonotype was observed at least ten times. The chain has TRBV20-1 and TRBJ2-1, with 15 nucleotides matching TRBD2. V dropped 6 bases and J dropped 15; count of bases not matched to a gene: 9. This CDR3 is 13 amino acids long. Germline CDR1 DFQATT, CDR2 SNEGSKA (reference sequence). In nucleotides, the CDR3 is TGCAGTGCCGGCCGGACTAGCGGGAGGGAGGCGTTCTTC. Its protein is CSAGRTSGREAFF.

The sample holds many counts of this clonotype. The chain carries TRBV5-1 and TRBJ2-5; possible D gene TRBD2, 5 bases. The CDR3 is 15 amino acids. V was shortened by 4 bases and J by 4 bases, with 17 bases between the two germline ends. Germline V gene data show CDR1 as SGHRS and CDR2 as YFSETQ. DNA for the CDR3: TGCGCCAGCAGCCTCTCTTGGACTTCGGGAGAGACCCAGTACTTC. Translating gives CASSLSWTSGETQYF.

This clonotype was recorded many times. One end of the junction does not line up with germline, which may come from a read error. This chain uses TRBV12-3 or TRBV12-4 with TRBJ2-5; 9 bases are a match to TRBD2. CDR3 length equals 14 residues. The CDR3 DNA is TGCGCCAGCAGCTGGCGGGGGGGGCAAGAGACCCAGTACTTC. This sequence encodes CASSWRGGQETQYF.

Notes on this clonotype: A much larger clonotype is one base distant, so this may be a read error. The CDR3 nucleotides are TGTGCCAGCAGCCAAGAGTTGACAGCCACCTACGAGCAGTACTTC. Encoded protein: CASSQELTATYEQYF. The V gene is TRBV14, the J gene TRBJ2-7, with a weak D call TRBD1 (5 bases). The CDR3 covers 15 residues. Trimming stripped 0 bases from V and 2 bases from J, with 11 bases between. Germline V gives CDR1 SGHDN, CDR2 FVKESK.

This clonotype has ten or more counts. The CDR3 coding sequence is TGTGCCAGCAGTTTCGGCGGAGCCACAGATACGCAGTATTTT. Protein product: CASSFGGATDTQYF. The chain is built from TRBV12-3 or TRBV12-4 and TRBJ2-3; D is undetermined. The CDR3 runs 14 residues. Deletions cut 3 bases from V and 2 bases from J, with 9 bases between.

The chain links TRBV5-4 to TRBJ2-5, with TRBD1 matching 9 bases. This CDR3 is built from 15 residues. Germline V gene lookup returns CDR1 SGHNT and CDR2 YYREEE (reference sequence). Trimming removed 4 bases from V and 5 bases from J; junction bases left unmatched: 9. The CDR3 spells CASSPTTGGGETQYF. DNA of the CDR3: TGTGCCAGCAGCCCTACCACAGGGGGCGGGGAGACCCAGTACTTC. The full variable domain, rest sourced from reference TRBV5-4 and TRBJ2-5, is ETGVTQSPTHLIKTRGQQVTLRCSSQSGHNTVSWYQQALGQGPQFIFQYYREEENGRGNFPPRFSGLQFPNYSSELNVNALELDDSALYLCASSPTTGGGETQYFGPGTRLLVL.

The sample holds many counts of this clonotype. The chain combines TRBV5-1 with TRBJ2-2; the match to TRBD2 covers 11 bases. V lost 4 bases and J lost 6; bases outside the gene matches: 11. CDR1 is SGHRS, CDR2 YFSETQ, per germline. CDR3 length: 17 residues. CDR3 sequence: CASSPMTSGAGSGELFF. The CDR3 DNA reads as TGCGCCAGCAGCCCGATGACTAGCGGGGCCGGATCCGGGGAGCTGTTTTTT.